The present TCR beta chain was sequenced within a study of cytomegalovirus exposure and HLA in healthy donors. Overall study findings and caveats: Productive status was seen about 87% or about 30% of the time for most TCR beta V segments in an earlier analysis.

The PCR contained 60 Vbeta and 13 Jbeta primers. The assay was immunoSEQ multiplex PCR, and TCRdb's table has in-frame clones only and misses some. The sample lists 150,000 to 200,000 clones; 80% to 85% were seen once. V lost 5 bases and J lost 3, with 13 bases in between. The V gene's germline CDR1 is MNHNY and CDR2 SVGAGI (reference sequence). CDR3 length: 15 residues. This clone was observed a handful of times. As yet, its antigen is unknown. As for the donors, each was a healthy bone marrow donor. These donors counted as nominally healthy when sampled, but unrecorded immune exposures were likely. The V and J genes are TRBV6-6 and TRBJ2-2; D is perhaps TRBD1 (5 bases). The receptor comes from a woman between 18 and 30 years old in good health and CMV-seronegative. The specimen was PBMCs. The CDR3 DNA reads as TGTGCCAGCAGTCGCAGGGATTCGGACACCGGGGAGCTGTTTTTT. Translated: CASSRRDSDTGELFF.